The 5 T cell receptor beta chains presented below share a single source sample, sequenced in a study of T-cell reconstitution after alpha-beta-depleted transplantation in children. Preparation of the TCRbeta library used unique molecular identifiers. Using its own MiXCR run on the PCR reads, TCRdb lists one record per CDR3 protein. The sample records around 380,000 distinct CDR3 sequences, roughly 11% being singletons. The source material was PBMCs from the stem cell graft donor, sampled from the stem cell graft. The receptors stem from a human donor who donated a stem cell graft to a child with acute myeloid leukemia.

This clonotype was seen a few times. J is TRBJ2-2 and V is TRBV20-1; tentative D call: TRBD2 (6 bases). Trimming shortened V by 6 bases and J by 4 bases, and 15 bases separated the two germline ends. CDR3 size: 14 residues. Germline-derived CDR1 and CDR2 are DFQATT and SNEGSKA (reference sequence). The CDR3 is CSAPSAGSTGELFF. In DNA, the CDR3 is TGCAGTGCCCCCTCGGCGGGAAGCACCGGGGAGCTGTTTTTT.

This chain links TRBV7-8 with TRBJ1-1; maybe TRBD1 (6 bases). Germline V lookup: CDR1 SGHVS, CDR2 FQNEAQ. This CDR3 is 16 amino acids long. Trimming took 1 base from V and 0 from J, leaving 12 bases between them. DNA of the CDR3: TGTGCCAGCAGCTTAGTAGGGGGAAACATGAACACTGAAGCTTTCTTT. Translation gives CASSLVGGNMNTEAFF.

Ten or more counts support this clonotype. The chain uses TRBV6-2 or TRBV6-3 and TRBJ1-5; D is ambiguous. V lost 8 bases to trimming and J lost 5 bases, with 10 bases between them. The CDR3 length is 12 residues. CDR1 is MNHEY and CDR2 is SVGEGT in the germline V gene. The CDR3 coding sequence is TGTGCCAGCTCGGACGTTTATCAGCCCCAGCATTTT. Its translation is CASSDVYQPQHF.

The CDR3 coding sequence is TGCAGTGCTAGAGATTTTCCCCTTAAATACAATGAGCAGTTCTTC. Its translation: CSARDFPLKYNEQFF. The chain recombines TRBV20-1 with TRBJ2-1; D gene unclear. CDR1 and CDR2 from the germline V gene are DFQATT and SNEGSKA (reference sequence). The V end lost 0 bases, the J end lost 4 bases, and 13 bases lay between the germline ends. This CDR3 has 15 amino acids.

The table lists this clonotype with a few counts. The rearrangement uses TRBV4-3 and TRBJ2-7; D could derive from TRBD1 or TRBD2 (5 bases each). This CDR3 has 13 amino acids. Germline V gives CDR1 LGHNA, CDR2 YSLEER. Trimming removed 0 bases at V and 6 bases at J, with 9 bases between. As DNA, the CDR3 is TGCGCCAGCAGCCAAGAACTAGGGGCCGAGCAGTACTTC. It encodes CASSQELGAEQYF.